These 20 T cell receptor beta chains came from one sample sequenced in a study of patients and donors after allogeneic stem cell transplantation. Each CDR3 protein is one row after TCRdb ran MiXCR on the RT-PCR reads. This table has under 200,000 distinct CDR3 sequences, approximately 30% appearing once. Sequences were obtained from blood, either unsorted or a sorted T cell fraction (not recorded which). The receptors originated from a human donor who was either an allogeneic HSCT recipient or a stem cell or donor lymphocyte infusion donor (not recorded which). It is not recorded whose cells these are; they may come from a transplant donor.

The chain combines TRBV6-6 with TRBJ1-5; D remains ambiguous. V lost 7 bases to trimming and J lost 3 bases, with 22 bases between them. The germline V gene has CDR1 MNHNY and CDR2 SVGAGI (reference sequence). The CDR3 runs to 17 residues. Here the CDR3 DNA reads TGTGCCAGCACTCGTTCGGTAACTATAAGGGACAATCAGCCCCAGCATTTT. This gives the protein CASTRSVTIRDNQPQHF.

The chain uses TRBV6-5 and TRBJ1-5; perhaps TRBD1 as D (6 bases). The CDR3 covers 14 residues. From germline, CDR1 is MNHEY and CDR2 SVGAGI. Trimming took off 6 bases at V and 2 bases at J, with 11 bases between the two ends. CDR3 coding DNA: TGTGCCAGCAGGGTAAACAGGGGCAATCAGCCCCAGCATTTT. Residues: CASRVNRGNQPQHF.

This clonotype was observed a handful of times. V usage is TRBV12-3 or TRBV12-4 and J usage is TRBJ2-7, with TRBD2 identical over 13 bases. V lost 8 bases and J lost 4; bases outside the gene matches: 5. The CDR3 consists of 14 residues. CDR3 coding DNA: TGTGCCAGCTGGACTAGCGGGAGTAATTACGAGCAGTACTTC. Translating gives CASWTSGSNYEQYF.

This clonotype was seen a few times. CDR3 in DNA: TGTGCCAGCAGTTTACCCCCGGCGAAACTGTTTTTT. It translates to CASSLPPAKLFF. The rearrangement links TRBV12-3 or TRBV12-4 to TRBJ1-4; unclear D gene. The V end was cut by 2 bases, the J end by 11 bases, with 9 bases between. This CDR3 has 12 amino acids.

This clonotype was seen many times. The V gene is TRBV7-2, the J gene TRBJ1-1; tentative D call: TRBD1 (5 bases). Between the trimmed V and J ends, which lost 5 bases and 8 bases, there was a span of 12 bases. CDR1 is SGHTA, CDR2 FQGNSA, per germline. The CDR3 is 12 amino acids. CDR3 sequence reads: CASSRSRVEAFF. CDR3 sequence (DNA): TGTGCCAGCAGCCGTAGCAGGGTGGAAGCTTTCTTT.

The chain carries TRBV12-3 or TRBV12-4 and TRBJ2-7, with D possibly TRBD1 on 5 matching bases. V was cut by 3 bases and J by 4 bases, with 7 bases left in between. This CDR3 has 12 amino acids. The CDR3 bases are TGTGCCAGCAGTTTTGCAGGGTACGAGCAGTACTTC. Its translation is CASSFAGYEQYF.

This clonotype appeared a few times. The V gene is TRBV7-9, the J gene TRBJ1-6, with a tentative D call TRBD1 (5 bases). This CDR3 region has 17 residues. Trimming removed 1 base from V and 7 bases from J, with 17 bases in between. Looked up from germline, CDR1 is SEHNR and CDR2 is FQNEAQ (reference sequence). The chain's CDR3 is CASSLVGTPGRNSPLHF. CDR3 in DNA: TGTGCCAGCAGCTTAGTGGGGACCCCAGGAAGAAATTCACCCCTCCACTTT.

This clonotype was counted between two and nine times. The V gene is TRBV12-3 or TRBV12-4, the J gene TRBJ2-7, with 7 bases lining up with TRBD1. The CDR3 consists of 12 residues. Trimming cost V 5 bases and J 7 bases; bases outside gene matches: 5. CDR3 in DNA: TGTGCCAGCAGTCCTCAGGGGGATGAGCAGTACTTC. Amino acid sequence: CASSPQGDEQYF.

The chain joins TRBV19 to TRBJ1-1; D not certain. CDR1 LNHDA and CDR2 SQIVND come from the germline V gene (reference sequence). V shed 8 bases and J shed 3 bases, with 16 bases lying between them. The length of the CDR3 is 14 residues. The chain's CDR3 is CASVNGPGDTEAFF. The CDR3 nucleotides read TGTGCCAGTGTTAATGGCCCCGGGGACACTGAAGCTTTCTTT.

The rearrangement links TRBV4-3 to TRBJ2-2, with 7 bases that match TRBD2. The CDR3 contains 17 residues. Germline V gene data show CDR1 as LGHNA and CDR2 as YSLEER. Losses at the gene ends were 0 bases for V and 4 bases for J; bases not matched to a gene: 8. CDR3 protein: CASSQDRASGPTGELFF. DNA of the CDR3: TGCGCCAGCAGCCAAGATAGGGCTAGCGGACCCACCGGGGAGCTGTTTTTT.

The chain couples TRBV2 to TRBJ1-1; no definite D call. V was clipped by 5 bases and J by 1 base, with 14 bases between them. Germline assignment: CDR1 SNHLY and CDR2 FYNNEI. The length of the CDR3 is 15 residues. The CDR3 loop is CASSFSGVPNTEAFF. CDR3 nucleotides: TGTGCCAGCAGTTTCAGCGGGGTCCCGAACACTGAAGCTTTCTTT.

This clonotype was picked up a small number of times. The chain links TRBV10-3 to TRBJ2-7; D is possibly TRBD1 (6 bases). V was cut by 1 base and J by 9 bases, with 10 bases left in between. In germline, CDR1 is ENHRY, CDR2 SYGVKD. This CDR3 has 12 residues. In nucleotides, the CDR3 is TGTGCCATCAGTGAGTTCAGGGGTGTGCAGTACTTC. Its translation is CAISEFRGVQYF.

This clonotype was detected many times. V gene TRBV5-8 combines with J gene TRBJ1-6; TRBD1 matches at 8 bases. Germline V gives CDR1 SGHTS, CDR2 YDEGEE. The CDR3 spans 15 residues. V dropped 2 bases and J dropped 5; count of bases not matched to a gene: 3. CDR3 region: CASSLTDRDNSPLHF. The DNA of the CDR3 is TGTGCCAGCAGCTTAACGGACAGGGATAATTCACCCCTCCACTTT.

This clonotype was seen a few times. The V gene is TRBV9, the J gene TRBJ2-1, with TRBD2 identical over 10 bases. The ends lost 4 bases at V and 3 bases at J; junction bases unmatched: 10. This CDR3 region has 17 residues. Germline CDR1 is SGDLS and CDR2 is YYNGEE. The DNA for the CDR3 is TGTGCCAGCAGCCACGACAAGGGGACTAGCGTCTACAATGAGCAGTTCTTC. It codes for CASSHDKGTSVYNEQFF.

This clonotype was picked up a small number of times. This rearrangement joins TRBV29-1 to TRBJ1-2, with 11 nucleotides matching TRBD1. V dropped 3 bases and J dropped 7; count of bases not matched to a gene: 1. Per germline, CDR1 SQVTM and CDR2 ANQGSEA. The CDR3 spans 12 residues. CDR3 residues: CSVDGTGGGYTF. CDR3 DNA sequence: TGCAGCGTTGACGGGACAGGGGGTGGCTACACCTTC. Supplemented by reference TRBV29-1 and TRBJ1-2, the full variable domain reads SAVISQKPSRDICQRGTSLTIQCQVDSQVTMMFWYRQQPGQSLTLIATANQGSEATYESGFVIDKFPISRPNLTFSTLTVSNMSPEDSSIYLCSVDGTGGGYTFGSGTRLTVV.

This clonotype occurred a few times. The chain links TRBV6-5 to TRBJ1-5; a possible D gene is TRBD1 (6 bases). The CDR3 contains 12 residues. Between the trimmed V and J ends, which lost 2 bases and 14 bases, there was a span of 13 bases. Germline lookup yields CDR1 MNHEY and CDR2 SVGAGI. CDR3 residues: CASSYDGGVKHF. CDR3 coding DNA: TGTGCCAGCAGTTACGATGGGGGCGTGAAGCATTTT.

Here the CDR3 DNA reads TGTGCCAGCAGCTTAGGTAGGGGGCCCGGGACAGGGGCCTACAATGAGCAGTTCTTC. Protein: CASSLGRGPGTGAYNEQFF. This sequence joins TRBV5-5 and TRBJ2-1, with 10 bases matching TRBD1. The germline V gene has CDR1 SGHKS and CDR2 YYEKEE (reference sequence). This CDR3 spans 19 amino acids. The V and J ends lost 2 bases and 2 bases, in that order; junction bases with no gene match: 13.

This clonotype was picked up a small number of times. The chain employs TRBV20-1 and TRBJ2-1; the match to TRBD2 covers 12 bases. The CDR3 spans 16 residues. Germline-derived CDR1 and CDR2 are DFQATT and SNEGSKA (reference sequence). The ends lost 5 bases at V and 2 bases at J; junction bases unmatched: 7. This CDR3 is CSAWTSGNWAYNEQFF. The CDR3 DNA reads as TGCAGTGCTTGGACTAGCGGGAATTGGGCCTACAATGAGCAGTTCTTC.

The chain uses TRBV12-3 or TRBV12-4 and TRBJ2-2; a weak D match, TRBD2 (6 bases). The CDR3 runs 16 residues. V lost 1 base and J lost 3, with 12 bases in between. This chain's CDR3 is CASSLGAGMYTGELFF. The CDR3 DNA sequence: TGTGCCAGCAGTTTAGGGGCGGGAATGTACACCGGGGAGCTGTTTTTT.

This rearrangement joins TRBV10-2 to TRBJ2-2, with 13 bases identical to TRBD2. Germline V CDR1 and CDR2: WSHSY, SAAADI. After removal of 7 bases from V and 7 bases from J, the junction contained 9 bases not matched to a gene. CDR3 length: 16 amino acids. CDR3 region: CASNPGLAGMYGELFF. The CDR3 bases are TGCGCCAGCAACCCGGGACTAGCGGGAATGTACGGGGAGCTGTTTTTT.